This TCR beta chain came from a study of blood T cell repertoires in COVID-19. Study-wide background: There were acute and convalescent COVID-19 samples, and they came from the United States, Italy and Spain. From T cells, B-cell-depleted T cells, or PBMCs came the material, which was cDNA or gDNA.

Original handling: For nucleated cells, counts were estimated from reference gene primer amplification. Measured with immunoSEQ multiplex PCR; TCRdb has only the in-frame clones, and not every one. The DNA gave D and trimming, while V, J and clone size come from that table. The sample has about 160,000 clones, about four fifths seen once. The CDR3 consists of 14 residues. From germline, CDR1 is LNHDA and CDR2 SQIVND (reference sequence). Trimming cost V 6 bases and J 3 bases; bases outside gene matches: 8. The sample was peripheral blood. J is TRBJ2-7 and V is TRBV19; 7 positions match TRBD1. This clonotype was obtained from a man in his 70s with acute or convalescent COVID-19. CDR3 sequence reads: CASRTRQGNYEQYF. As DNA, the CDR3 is TGTGCCAGTAGGACGAGACAGGGAAACTACGAGCAGTACTTC.